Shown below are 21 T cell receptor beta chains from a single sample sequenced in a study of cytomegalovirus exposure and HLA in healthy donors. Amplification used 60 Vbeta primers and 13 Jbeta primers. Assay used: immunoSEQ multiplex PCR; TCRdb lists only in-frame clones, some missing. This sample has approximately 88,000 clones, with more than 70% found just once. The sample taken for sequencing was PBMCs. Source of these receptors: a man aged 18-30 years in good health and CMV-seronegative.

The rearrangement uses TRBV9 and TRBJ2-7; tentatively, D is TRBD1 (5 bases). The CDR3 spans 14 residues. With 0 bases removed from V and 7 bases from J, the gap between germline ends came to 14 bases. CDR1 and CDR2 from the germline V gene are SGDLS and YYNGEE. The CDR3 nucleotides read TGTGCCAGCAGCGTAGGGACAACGTCGGTAGAGCAGTACTTC. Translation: CASSVGTTSVEQYF.

CDR3 in DNA: TGCGCCAGCAGCGTCGCAGGGGTCAGTGAAAAACTGTTTTTT. The encoded protein is CASSVAGVSEKLFF. The chain couples TRBV5-1 to TRBJ1-4, with a possible D match to TRBD1 (6 bases). V dropped 4 bases and J dropped 7 bases, with 14 bases sitting between them. CDR3 length: 14 amino acids. CDR1 and CDR2 (germline): SGHRS, YFSETQ.

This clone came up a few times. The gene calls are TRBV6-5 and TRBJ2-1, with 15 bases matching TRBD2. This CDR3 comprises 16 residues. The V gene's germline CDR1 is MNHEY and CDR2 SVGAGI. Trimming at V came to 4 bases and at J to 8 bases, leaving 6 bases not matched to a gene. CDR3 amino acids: CASSFRTSGGADEQFF. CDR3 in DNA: TGTGCCAGCAGTTTTCGGACTAGCGGGGGGGCCGATGAGCAGTTCTTC.

CDR3 sequence reads: CASSHRSYTGELFF. The CDR3 nucleotides are TGTGCCAGCAGCCACAGATCATACACCGGGGAGCTGTTTTTT. The rearrangement links TRBV9 to TRBJ2-2; no clear D gene. V shed 4 bases and J shed 3 bases, with 10 bases lying between them. Germline-derived CDR1 and CDR2 are SGDLS and YYNGEE. The CDR3 is made up of 14 amino acids.

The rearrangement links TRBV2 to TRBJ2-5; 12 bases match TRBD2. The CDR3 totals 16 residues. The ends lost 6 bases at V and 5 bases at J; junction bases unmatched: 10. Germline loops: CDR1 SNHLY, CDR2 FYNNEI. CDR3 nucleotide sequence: TGTGCCAGCAGGAGACTAGCGGGGGCCAGGAAGGAGACCCAGTACTTC. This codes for CASRRLAGARKETQYF.

The CDR3 DNA reads as TGTGCCAGCTCACCATCGACAGAAGAGCAGTTCTTC. Amino acids: CASSPSTEEQFF. The gene calls are TRBV18 and TRBJ2-1; D may be TRBD1 (5 bases). The CDR3 runs 12 residues. Germline CDR1 and CDR2: KGHSH and LQKENI. Trimming pared 2 bases from V and 10 bases from J, leaving 9 bases between. Combining the CDR3 with reference TRBV18 and TRBJ2-1 gives the whole variable domain NAGVMQNPRHLVRRRGQEARLRCSPMKGHSHVYWYRQLPEEGLKFMVYLQKENIIDESGMPKERFSAEFPKEGPSILRIQQVVRGDSAAYFCASSPSTEEQFFGPGTRLTVL.

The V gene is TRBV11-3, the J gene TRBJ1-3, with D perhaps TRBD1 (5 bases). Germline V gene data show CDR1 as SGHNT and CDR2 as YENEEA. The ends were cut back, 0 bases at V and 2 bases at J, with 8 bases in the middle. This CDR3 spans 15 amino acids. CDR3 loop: CASSLDPGAGNTIYF. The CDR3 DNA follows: TGTGCCAGCAGCTTAGATCCGGGGGCTGGAAACACCATATATTTT.

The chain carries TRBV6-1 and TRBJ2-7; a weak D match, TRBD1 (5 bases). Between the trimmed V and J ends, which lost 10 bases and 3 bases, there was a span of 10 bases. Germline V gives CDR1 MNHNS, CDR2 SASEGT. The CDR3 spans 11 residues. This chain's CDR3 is CANGHHYEQYF. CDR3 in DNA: TGTGCCAACGGACATCACTACGAGCAGTACTTC.

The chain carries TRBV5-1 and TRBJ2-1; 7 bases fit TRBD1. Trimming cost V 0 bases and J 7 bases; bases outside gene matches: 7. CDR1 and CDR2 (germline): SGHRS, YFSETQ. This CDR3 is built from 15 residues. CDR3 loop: CASSLEVGGGNEQFF. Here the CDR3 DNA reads TGCGCCAGCAGCTTGGAAGTAGGGGGCGGTAATGAGCAGTTCTTC.

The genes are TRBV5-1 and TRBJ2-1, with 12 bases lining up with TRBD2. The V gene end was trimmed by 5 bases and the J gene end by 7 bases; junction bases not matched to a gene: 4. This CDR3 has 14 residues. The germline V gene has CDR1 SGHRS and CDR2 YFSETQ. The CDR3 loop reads CASSLAGGPNEQFF. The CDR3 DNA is TGCGCCAGCAGTCTAGCGGGGGGGCCAAATGAGCAGTTCTTC.

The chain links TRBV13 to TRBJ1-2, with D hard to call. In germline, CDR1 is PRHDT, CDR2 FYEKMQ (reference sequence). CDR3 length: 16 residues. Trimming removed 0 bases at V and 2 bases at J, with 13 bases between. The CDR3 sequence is CASSLGSQHLNYGYTF. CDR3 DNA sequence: TGTGCCAGCAGCTTAGGCTCCCAACATCTCAACTATGGCTACACCTTC.

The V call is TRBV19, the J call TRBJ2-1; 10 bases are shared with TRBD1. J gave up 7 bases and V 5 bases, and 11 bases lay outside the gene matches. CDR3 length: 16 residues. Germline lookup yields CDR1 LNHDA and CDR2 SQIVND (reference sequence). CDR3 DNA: TGTGCCAGTAGTGTCCGAATCGGGACAGGGGTAAATGAGCAGTTCTTC. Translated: CASSVRIGTGVNEQFF.

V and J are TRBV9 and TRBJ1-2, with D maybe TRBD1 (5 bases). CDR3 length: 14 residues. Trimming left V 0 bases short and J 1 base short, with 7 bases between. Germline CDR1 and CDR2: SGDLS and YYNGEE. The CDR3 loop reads CASSVADSNYGYTF. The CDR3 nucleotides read TGTGCCAGCAGCGTAGCTGACAGTAACTATGGCTACACCTTC.

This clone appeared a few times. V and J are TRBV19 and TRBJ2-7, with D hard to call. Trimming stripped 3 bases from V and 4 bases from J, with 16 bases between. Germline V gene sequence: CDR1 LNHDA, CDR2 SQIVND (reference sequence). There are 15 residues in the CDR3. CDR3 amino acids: CASSMNAGSIYEQYF. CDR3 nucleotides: TGTGCCAGTAGTATGAATGCAGGATCCATTTACGAGCAGTACTTC.

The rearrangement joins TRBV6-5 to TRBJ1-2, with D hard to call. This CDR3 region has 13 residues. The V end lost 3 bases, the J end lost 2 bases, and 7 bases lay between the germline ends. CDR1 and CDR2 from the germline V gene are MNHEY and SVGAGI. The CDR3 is CASSYTQNYGYTF. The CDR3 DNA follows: TGTGCCAGCAGTTATACACAGAACTATGGCTACACCTTC.

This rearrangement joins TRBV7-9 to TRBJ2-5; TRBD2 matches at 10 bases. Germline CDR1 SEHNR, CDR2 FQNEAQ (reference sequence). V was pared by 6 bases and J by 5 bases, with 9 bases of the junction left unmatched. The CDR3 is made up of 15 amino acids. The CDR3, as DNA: TGTGCCAGCAGTCGGACTAGCGGTTTTATGGAGACCCAGTACTTC. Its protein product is CASSRTSGFMETQYF. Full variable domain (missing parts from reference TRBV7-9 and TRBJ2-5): DTGVSQNPRHKITKRGQNVTFRCDPISEHNRLYWYRQTLGQGPEFLTYFQNEAQLEKSRLLSDRFSAERPKGSFSTLEIQRTEQGDSAMYLCASSRTSGFMETQYFGPGTRLLVL.

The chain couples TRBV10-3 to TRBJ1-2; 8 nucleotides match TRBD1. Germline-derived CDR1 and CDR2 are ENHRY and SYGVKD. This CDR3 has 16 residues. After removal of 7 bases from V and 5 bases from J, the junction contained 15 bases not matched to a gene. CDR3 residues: CAITPSRGQGGYGYTF. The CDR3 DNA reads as TGTGCCATCACCCCCTCGAGAGGACAGGGCGGGTATGGCTACACCTTC.

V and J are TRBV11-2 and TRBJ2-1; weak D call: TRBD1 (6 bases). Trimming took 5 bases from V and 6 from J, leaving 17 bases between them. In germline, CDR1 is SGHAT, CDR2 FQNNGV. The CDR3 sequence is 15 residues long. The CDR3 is CASSLPGTRSNEQFF. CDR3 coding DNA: TGTGCCAGCAGCCTTCCGGGGACAAGAAGCAATGAGCAGTTCTTC.

The CDR3 loop is CASSLIGQGNSPLHF. In DNA, the CDR3 is TGTGCCAGCAGCCTCATCGGACAGGGGAATTCACCCCTCCACTTT. The chain combines TRBV7-9 with TRBJ1-6, with 9 positions matching TRBD1. The J segment lost 7 bases and the V segment lost 5 bases, leaving 6 bases of the junction unmatched. The V gene's germline CDR1 is SEHNR and CDR2 FQNEAQ (reference sequence). The CDR3 has 15 residues.

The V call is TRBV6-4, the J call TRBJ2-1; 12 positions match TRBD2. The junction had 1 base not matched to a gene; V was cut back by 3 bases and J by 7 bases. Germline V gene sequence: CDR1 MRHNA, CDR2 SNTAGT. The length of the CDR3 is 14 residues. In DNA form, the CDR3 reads TGTGCCAGCAGTGAACTAGCGGGGGGAAATGAGCAGTTCTTC. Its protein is CASSELAGGNEQFF.

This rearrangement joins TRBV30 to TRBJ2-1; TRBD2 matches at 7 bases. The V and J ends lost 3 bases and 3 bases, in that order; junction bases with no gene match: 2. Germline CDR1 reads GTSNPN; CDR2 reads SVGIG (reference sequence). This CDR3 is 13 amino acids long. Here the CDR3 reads CAWSAGDYNEQFF. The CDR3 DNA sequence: TGTGCCTGGAGCGCGGGGGACTACAATGAGCAGTTCTTC.